This T cell receptor beta chain was sequenced in a study of STAT5B mutations in CD4+ large granular lymphocyte leukemia. V lost 4 bases to trimming and J lost 1 base; unmatched junction nucleotides: 3. CDR1 and CDR2 from the germline V gene are SGHRS and YFSETQ. This CDR3 contains 14 residues. Sequencing used immunoSEQ multiplex PCR; TCRdb keeps in-frame clones, though not all of them. Of 22,000 or so clones in the sample, around 78% were seen once. Sequencing was performed on CD4+ T cells from blood buffy coats. This rearrangement joins TRBV5-1 to TRBJ2-7; 9 bases line up with TRBD1. The origin of this receptor is a human donor in good health. CDR3 nucleotide sequence: TGCGCCAGCAGCGGGACAGGGTTTTCCTACGAGCAGTACTTC. Translating it yields CASSGTGFSYEQYF.